This TCR beta chain was sequenced for a study of blood T cell repertoires in COVID-19 (TCRdb year 2020). Study-wide context: The collaborator samples originated in the United States, Italy and Spain and spanned the acute and convalescent phases of COVID-19. Subjects who had been exposed to COVID-19, were actively infected with it, or had recovered from it provided the deeply sampled blood TCRbeta repertoires that made up the dataset. A freely available public database, intended as a resource for researchers studying the immune response to SARS-CoV-2, is where the repertoires were released. Where available, HLA class I and class II types were taken from metadata supplied by the sample provider and were not determined by assay-based typing. The sample metadata nearly always contained a de-identified subject ID, COVID-19 status, age in years and sex. The samples were drawn from two sources: the first 160 participants of the ongoing ImmuneRACE study, and over 1,000 subjects contributed by 6 global collaborators. The prospective study material was composed of cDNA or gDNA derived from T cells, B-cell-depleted T cells, or PBMCs. Overall results and qualifications from the work: Clinical and demographic metadata were provided uncurated, with the amount varying by source and participant.

The germline V and J ends show losses of 8 bases and 7 bases respectively, and no gene match explains 9 bases of the junction. The CDR3 runs 15 residues from the cysteine to the phenylalanine. The entry retains the CDR3 DNA only, 45 bases that are in frame from base 1. Sequences MNHEY (CDR1) and SVGAGI (CDR2) are obtained from the germline V gene. TCRbeta CDR3 regions were amplified from genomic DNA using the immunoSEQ Assay, a bias-controlled multiplex PCR. In the source study's methods: Within the assay, amplification of reference gene primers was used to estimate how many nucleated cells each sample contained. To quantify the absolute abundance of each unique TCRbeta CDR3 rearrangement, sequence reads were collapsed and filtered. For each sample, productive Simpson clonality was calculated by taking the square root of Simpson's diversity index across productive rearrangements. Not all clones reach the TCRdb copy of this immuneACCESS table, which keeps in-frame sequences only. Checked studies attribute under half of the gap to unresolved V genes and leave the rest unexplained. For V, J and clone size, that table is used; D and trimming come from the DNA. The sample table lists roughly 220,000 clones, less than 90% of them with a count of one. The ten top clones hold 15% to 20% of the sample.

Collaborating institutions collected whole blood in K2EDTA tubes following their own protocols. For TCRbeta analysis, collaborator samples were shipped as frozen whole blood, as isolated PBMCs, or as DNA extracted from either sample type. Points on this clone: Its antigen is currently not known. The record has no base qualities; no much larger clone is one base away.

The TCR was taken from a man aged 25 to 40 with active or convalescent COVID-19. The chain couples TRBV6-5 to TRBJ2-1; TRBD1 matches 12 bases in the middle. Sequencing was carried out using peripheral blood. The DNA sequence is as follows: TGTGCCAGCCTCCCGGGACAGGGGGCATGGAATGAGCAGTTCTTC. Translated, this is CASLPGQGAWNEQFF.